The 14 T cell receptor beta chains in this list originate from one sample, sequenced in a study of shared clonotypes between healthy human individuals. Assay: immunoSEQ multiplex PCR; the TCRdb copy retains only in-frame clones and omits some. Altogether over 2 million clones are present, roughly 92% being singletons, with the ten largest covering more than 0.35%. Sequencing was done on a sample of naive CD4+ T cells from PBMCs. The subset here: CD45RA+ positively selected. All receptors derive from a man aged 18-30 years in good health. Some clones in this sample may be carry-over from other donors' samples.

The V gene is TRBV10-3, the J gene TRBJ2-7; the D gene is possibly TRBD1 (6 bases). This CDR3 comprises 14 residues. Germline CDR1 ENHRY, CDR2 SYGVKD. V was pared by 7 bases and J by 3 bases, with 16 bases between. The CDR3 DNA is TGTGCCATCACCTGCGCCAGGGGTTTCTACGAGCAGTACTTC. Its translation is CAITCARGFYEQYF.

The J gene is TRBJ1-3, the V gene TRBV25-1; D gene unclear. Deletions cut 0 bases from V and 2 bases from J, with 14 bases between. This CDR3 has 17 residues. Per germline, CDR1 MGHDK and CDR2 SYGVNS. The CDR3 loop reads CASSEYEGRPTGNTIYF. CDR3 sequence (DNA): TGTGCCAGCAGTGAATACGAAGGACGGCCGACTGGAAACACCATATATTTT.

This chain connects TRBV2 to TRBJ2-1; 15 nucleotides match TRBD2. The V gene end was trimmed by 4 bases and the J gene end by 3 bases; junction bases not matched to a gene: 7. The CDR3 has 18 residues. Germline V lookup: CDR1 SNHLY, CDR2 FYNNEI. The CDR3 nucleotides are TGTGCCAGCAGTGGGGGGACTAGCGGGAGGAGGTTCTACAATGAGCAGTTCTTC. Residues: CASSGGTSGRRFYNEQFF.

V usage is TRBV15 and J usage is TRBJ2-7, with D uncertain. V was shortened by 0 bases and J by 6 bases, with 9 bases between the two germline ends. The CDR3 contains 13 residues. Germline V gene sequence: CDR1 LNHNV, CDR2 YYDKDF (reference sequence). The CDR3 loop is CATSRDGSFEQYF. As DNA, the CDR3 is TGTGCCACCAGCAGAGATGGCAGTTTCGAGCAGTACTTC.

The chain is built from TRBV6-6 and TRBJ1-1, with 7 bases identical to TRBD1. Germline CDR1 reads MNHNY; CDR2 reads SVGAGI (reference sequence). This CDR3 spans 14 amino acids. J was trimmed by 6 bases and V by 2 bases; bases with no gene match: 6. CDR3: CASSYRGGVAEAFF. The CDR3 nucleotides read TGTGCCAGCAGTTACAGAGGGGGCGTCGCTGAAGCTTTCTTT.

Comment on this clone: Other nucleotide sequences from this sample produce the same CDR3. The chain joins TRBV15 to TRBJ1-1, with D possibly TRBD1 on 5 matching bases. Trimming took off 1 base at V and 1 base at J, with 7 bases between the two ends. The CDR3 has 14 amino acids. Germline V gives CDR1 LNHNV, CDR2 YYDKDF (reference sequence). The CDR3 DNA reads TGTGCCACCAGCAGAGGGGGGGGGAACACTGAAGCTTTCTTT. Translated: CATSRGGGNTEAFF. Based on the CDR3 plus reference TRBV15 and TRBJ1-1, the full variable domain is DAMVIQNPRYQVTQFGKPVTLSCSQTLNHNVMYWYQQKSSQAPKLLFHYYDKDFNNEADTPDNFQSRRPNTSFCFLDIRSPGLGDTAMYLCATSRGGGNTEAFFGQGTRLTVV.

The chain employs TRBV10-2 and TRBJ2-3, with 7 bases fitting TRBD2. Germline CDR1 is WSHSY and CDR2 is SAAADI. CDR3 length: 14 amino acids. The J segment lost 10 bases and the V segment lost 2 bases, leaving 9 bases of the junction unmatched. CDR3 protein: CASSEGRGWGSQYF. CDR3 in DNA: TGCGCCAGCAGTGAGGGGAGGGGTTGGGGATCGCAGTATTTT.

V and J are TRBV4-3 and TRBJ2-5, with D perhaps matching TRBD1 (6 bases). The length of the CDR3 is 15 residues. Germline CDR1 is LGHNA and CDR2 is YSLEER. V lost 0 bases, J lost 5 bases, and 13 bases lay in between. The CDR3 loop reads CASSQDPTGEETQYF. CDR3 DNA: TGCGCCAGCAGCCAAGATCCGACAGGTGAGGAGACCCAGTACTTC.

This clone was observed once. This sequence joins TRBV28 and TRBJ1-1; TRBD1 agrees at 9 bases. There are 16 residues in the CDR3. Germline values: CDR1 MDHEN, CDR2 SYDVKM. V shed 7 bases and J 11 bases; nucleotides not matched to a gene: 20. The CDR3 region has the DNA TGTGCCAGCACCCCTGGGCGGGGACAGGGCACGGGGGGGGCTTTCTTT. It is translated as CASTPGRGQGTGGAFF.

The V and J genes are TRBV5-1 and TRBJ2-2; TRBD1 aligns across 9 bases. The V gene's germline CDR1 is SGHRS and CDR2 YFSETQ. The J segment lost 5 bases and the V segment lost 4 bases, leaving 6 bases of the junction unmatched. The CDR3 is 15 amino acids. The CDR3 DNA follows: TGCGCCAGCAGCCGTACAGGGGGCGGAACCGGGGAGCTGTTTTTT. This translates into CASSRTGGGTGELFF.

The V gene is TRBV11-2, the J gene TRBJ2-6; 9 nucleotides match TRBD1. CDR1 and CDR2 (germline): SGHAT, FQNNGV. The V segment lost 4 bases and the J segment 5 bases; nucleotides outside the gene matches: 9. The CDR3 is 17 residues long. CDR3 sequence reads: CASSWGQGLWRANVLTF. CDR3 coding DNA: TGTGCCAGCAGCTGGGGACAGGGCCTCTGGCGGGCCAACGTCCTGACTTTC.

The chain has TRBV7-9 and TRBJ1-1, with 11 bases aligning to TRBD1. This CDR3 has 18 amino acids. After removal of 3 bases from V and 5 bases from J, the junction contained 14 bases not matched to a gene. Germline values: CDR1 SEHNR, CDR2 FQNEAQ (reference sequence). CDR3 sequence reads: CASSFGAYRDRGYTEAFF. DNA for the CDR3: TGTGCCAGCAGCTTCGGAGCCTATAGGGACAGGGGGTATACTGAAGCTTTCTTT.

The chain uses TRBV6-6 and TRBJ1-2; TRBD1 aligns across 7 bases. With V trimmed by 0 bases and J by 1 base, 2 bases remained unmatched. The CDR3 sequence is 15 residues long. Germline V gene sequence: CDR1 MNHNY, CDR2 SVGAGI (reference sequence). The CDR3 nucleotides are TGTGCCAGCAGTTACTCCGGGACAGATAACTATGGCTACACCTTC. Encoded protein: CASSYSGTDNYGYTF.

This clone has a single count. The gene calls are TRBV28 and TRBJ2-1; tentatively, D is TRBD2 (5 bases). CDR1 is MDHEN, CDR2 SYDVKM, per germline. The V end lost 6 bases, the J end lost 6 bases, and 15 bases lay between the germline ends. The CDR3 runs to 14 residues. Written as DNA, the CDR3 is TGTGCCAGCAGCGTAGGAGGAGCGGTCAATGAGCAGTTCTTC. The encoded protein is CASSVGGAVNEQFF.